One and the same sample provided the 3 T cell receptor beta chains below, sequenced in a study of shared clonotypes between healthy human individuals. CD8 cells regarded as naive lacked CD45RO, were positively chosen for CCR7, and omitted terminally differentiated effector memory CD45RA+ cells. The protocol was immunoSEQ multiplex PCR, while the TCRdb copy is restricted to in-frame clones and leaves out a portion. The repertoire holds roughly 770,000 clones, roughly 96% seen once, with over 0.2% in the top ten. The specimen was naive CD8+ T cells sorted from blood. Receptor source: a man aged 30 to 39 in good health.

V usage is TRBV28 and J usage is TRBJ2-1, with 12 bases aligning to TRBD2. This CDR3 is 16 amino acids long. Trimming cost V 4 bases and J 3 bases; bases outside gene matches: 4. The germline V gene has CDR1 MDHEN and CDR2 SYDVKM. This chain's CDR3 is CASSSRLAGDYNEQFF. Written as DNA, the CDR3 is TGTGCCAGCAGTTCGAGACTAGCGGGAGACTACAATGAGCAGTTCTTC.

This clone was seen once. V usage is TRBV7-2 and J usage is TRBJ2-3, with 11 bases lining up with TRBD2. Germline V gene lookup returns CDR1 SGHTA and CDR2 FQGNSA. V shed 3 bases, J shed 4 bases, and the junction held 3 bases outside the gene matches. The CDR3 is 15 amino acids. The CDR3 loop reads CASSFPTSGADTQYF. For the CDR3, the DNA is TGTGCCAGCAGCTTTCCGACTAGCGGGGCAGATACGCAGTATTTT. The whole variable domain, remainder taken from reference TRBV7-2 and TRBJ2-3, is GAGVSQSPSNKVTEKGKDVELRCDPISGHTALYWYRQSLGQGLEFLIYFQGNSAPDKSGLPSDRFSAERTGGSVSTLTIQRTQQEDSAVYLCASSFPTSGADTQYFGPGTRLTVL.

The J gene is TRBJ2-3, the V gene TRBV6-5; the match to TRBD1 covers 8 bases. After removal of 0 bases from V and 11 bases from J, the junction contained 4 bases not matched to a gene. This CDR3 has 13 amino acids. CDR1 and CDR2 from the germline V gene are MNHEY and SVGAGI. For the CDR3, the DNA is TGTGCCAGCAGTTACTCGGACAGGGAAGAGCAGTATTTT. Translating gives CASSYSDREEQYF.